These T cell receptor beta chains were read from a single sample in a study of T cell responses to AZD1222 COVID-19 vaccine. The protocol was immunoSEQ multiplex PCR, while the TCRdb copy is restricted to in-frame clones and leaves out a portion. This sample has roughly 150,000 clones, with roughly nine tenths found just once. The source was peripheral blood, collected after recovery from COVID-19. The receptors originated from an adult who had recovered from COVID-19. The CDR3 runs from the conserved cysteine through the conserved F or W. Fields, in order: CDR3 length, V gene, clone size, J gene, D gene, CDR3 protein, CDR3 DNA. A D gene is named only where the DNA matches it firmly. Clone sizes are given selectively: once, few, many, or a class where the clone is expanded.

13	TRBV7-2	.	TRBJ2-5	TRBD1	CASSSDRAETQYF	TGTGCCAGCAGCTCTGACAGGGCAGAGACCCAGTACTTC
15	TRBV19	.	TRBJ2-2	TRBD2	CASTLLAGATGELFF	TGTGCCAGTACATTACTAGCGGGAGCGACCGGGGAGCTGTTTTTT
14	TRBV25-1	.	TRBJ2-5	.	CASSETGPQETQYF	TGTGCCAGCAGTGAAACAGGACCCCAAGAGACCCAGTACTTC
12	TRBV12-3/TRBV12-4	.	TRBJ1-2	.	CASSLNSRGYTF	TGTGCCAGCAGTTTAAACAGTAGGGGCTACACCTTC
16	TRBV19	.	TRBJ1-2	TRBD1	CASSPLPGQGASGYTF	TGTGCCAGTAGTCCCCTTCCGGGACAGGGGGCTAGTGGCTACACCTTC
12	TRBV7-2	.	TRBJ1-2	.	CASSLREVGYTF	TGTGCCAGCAGCTTACGGGAGGTTGGCTACACCTTC
13	TRBV14	.	TRBJ1-1	.	CASSQMTGGEAFF	TGTGCCAGCAGCCAGATGACCGGGGGTGAAGCTTTCTTT
16	TRBV7-9	.	TRBJ1-3	TRBD1	CASSRYRGFTGNTIYF	TGTGCCAGCAGCAGATACAGGGGTTTTACTGGAAACACCATATATTTT
13	TRBV27	once	TRBJ1-2	.	CASRNRANYGYTF	TGTGCCAGCAGGAACAGGGCAAACTATGGCTACACCTTC
15	TRBV7-2	few	TRBJ2-1	.	CASILQGGSYNEQFF	TGTGCCAGCATCCTCCAGGGGGGGTCCTACAATGAGCAGTTCTTC
13	TRBV18	.	TRBJ1-1	TRBD1	CASSPGQGKRAFF	TGTGCCAGCTCACCGGGACAGGGTAAACGAGCTTTCTTT
15	TRBV7-2	.	TRBJ1-6	.	CASSSSGHSNSPLHF	TGTGCCAGCAGCTCTTCGGGACACAGTAATTCACCCCTCCACTTT
15	TRBV19	.	TRBJ1-2	.	CASSIDPPGTYGYTF	TGTGCCAGTAGTATTGACCCCCCGGGGACCTATGGCTACACCTTC
16	TRBV7-2	.	TRBJ2-2	TRBD1	CASSLVGTGYTGELFF	TGTGCCAGCAGCTTAGTGGGGACAGGGTACACCGGGGAGCTGTTTTTT
14	TRBV28	.	TRBJ2-7	.	CASSPQLGPYEQYF	TGTGCCAGCAGTCCCCAACTGGGTCCTTACGAGCAGTACTTC
17	TRBV5-6	.	TRBJ2-2	TRBD2	CASSLYLAGVSTGELFF	TGTGCCAGCAGCTTGTACCTAGCGGGAGTTAGCACCGGGGAGCTGTTTTTT
15	TRBV5-6	.	TRBJ2-3	.	CASSLGGGERGTQYF	TGTGCCAGCAGCTTGGGTGGGGGCGAGAGGGGGACGCAGTATTTT
12	TRBV18	few	TRBJ2-7	.	CASSPLGDEQYF	TGTGCCAGCTCACCTTTGGGGGACGAGCAGTACTTC
15	TRBV2	.	TRBJ2-7	TRBD1	CASSESSGQVYEQYF	TGTGCCAGCAGTGAAAGCTCGGGACAGGTGTACGAGCAGTACTTC
13	TRBV2	.	TRBJ1-2	.	CALWGARNYGYTF	TGTGCCCTGTGGGGGGCCCGTAACTATGGCTACACCTTC
14	TRBV3-1/TRBV3-2	few	TRBJ2-7	.	CASSPPGTFYEQYF	TGTGCCAGCAGCCCCCCGGGGACTTTCTACGAGCAGTACTTC
14	TRBV28	.	TRBJ2-7	TRBD2	CASLGGELTYEQYF	TGTGCCAGTCTGGGAGGGGAGCTTACCTACGAGCAGTACTTC
13	TRBV4-1	few	TRBJ1-1	.	CASSQEGQLEAFF	TGCGCCAGCAGCCAAGAAGGACAGCTTGAAGCTTTCTTT
11	TRBV24-1	.	TRBJ2-7	.	CATSDSLNQYF	TGTGCCACCAGTGATTCCCTTAACCAGTACTTC
19	TRBV7-3	.	TRBJ2-1	TRBD2	CASSLKPYGTSGGYNEQFF	TGTGCCAGCAGCTTAAAACCCTATGGGACTAGCGGGGGCTACAATGAGCAGTTCTTC
12	TRBV6-5	once	TRBJ1-1	.	CASRGMNTEAFF	TGTGCCAGCAGGGGCATGAACACTGAAGCTTTCTTT
14	TRBV5-1	.	TRBJ2-5	.	CASSPTGGGETQYF	TGCGCCAGCAGCCCAACAGGCGGGGGCGAGACCCAGTACTTC
13	TRBV5-6	.	TRBJ1-1	.	CASSITGSGEAFF	TGTGCCAGCAGCATAACAGGGTCGGGTGAAGCTTTCTTT
16	TRBV10-1	.	TRBJ2-3	TRBD2	CASSATSGRATDTQYF	TGCGCCAGCAGCGCGACTAGCGGGAGGGCAACAGATACGCAGTATTTT
13	TRBV19	.	TRBJ1-1	.	CASSPRQATEAFF	TGTGCCAGTAGTCCCAGACAGGCCACTGAAGCTTTCTTT
13	TRBV2	once	TRBJ1-1	.	CASLEAAGTEAFF	TGTGCCAGCTTGGAGGCAGCCGGCACTGAAGCTTTCTTT
14	TRBV5-1	.	TRBJ1-1	TRBD1	CASSSGQGDTEAFF	TGCGCCAGCAGCTCGGGACAGGGGGACACTGAAGCTTTCTTT
13	TRBV7-3	.	TRBJ2-1	.	CASSYDGYNEQFF	TGTGCCAGCAGCTATGACGGGTACAATGAGCAGTTCTTC
14	TRBV9	once	TRBJ1-2	TRBD1	CASSAGQGADGYTF	TGTGCCAGCAGCGCAGGACAGGGGGCCGATGGCTACACCTTC
16	TRBV5-8	.	TRBJ1-6	TRBD1	CASSGGQSSYNSPLHF	TGTGCCAGCAGCGGGGGACAGAGCTCCTATAATTCACCCCTCCACTTT
16	TRBV7-2	.	TRBJ1-4	.	CASSPQTGATNEKLFF	TGTGCCAGCAGCCCCCAAACTGGTGCAACTAATGAAAAACTGTTTTTT
13	TRBV28	.	TRBJ1-2	.	CATSLSGGGGYTF	TGTGCCACCAGTTTAAGCGGGGGGGGAGGCTACACCTTC
14	TRBV5-5	.	TRBJ1-5	.	CASSLWGSNQPQHF	TGTGCCAGCAGCTTATGGGGGAGCAATCAGCCCCAGCATTTT
14	TRBV2	.	TRBJ1-2	.	CASSVDSANYGYTF	TGTGCCAGCAGTGTTGACAGCGCCAACTATGGCTACACCTTC
14	TRBV7-2	.	TRBJ1-2	TRBD1	CASSPGTANYGYTF	TGTGCCAGCAGCCCCGGGACAGCTAACTATGGCTACACCTTC
13	TRBV9	.	TRBJ2-6	.	CASSATGANVLTF	TGTGCCAGCAGCGCTACAGGGGCCAACGTCCTGACTTTC
13	TRBV2	.	TRBJ2-7	.	CASSEQLTYEQYF	TGTGCCAGCAGTGAACAGTTAACCTACGAGCAGTACTTC
16	TRBV5-1	.	TRBJ1-4	.	CASSQYTGGKDEKLFF	TGCGCCAGCAGCCAATATACGGGGGGAAAGGATGAAAAACTGTTTTTT
16	TRBV28	.	TRBJ1-3	.	CASSPPGQNSGNTIYF	TGTGCCAGCAGTCCCCCCGGACAGAACTCTGGAAACACCATATATTTT
14	TRBV28	.	TRBJ1-6	TRBD1	CASSFRQGANPLHF	TGTGCCAGCAGTTTCCGGCAGGGGGCAAATCCCCTCCACTTT
14	TRBV27	.	TRBJ1-1	.	CASSFQSMNTEAFF	TGTGCCAGCAGTTTCCAGAGCATGAACACTGAAGCTTTCTTT
16	TRBV18	.	TRBJ1-1	TRBD1	CASSPRDRGGDTEAFF	TGTGCCAGCTCACCACGGGACAGGGGAGGCGACACTGAAGCTTTCTTT
15	TRBV7-2	.	TRBJ1-6	.	CASSLMAGRNSPLHF	TGTGCCAGCAGCTTAATGGCAGGGAGGAATTCACCCCTCCACTTT
18	TRBV19	.	TRBJ1-5	.	CASSIVRDSLYSNQPQHF	TGTGCCAGTAGTATAGTAAGAGACAGTCTATATAGCAATCAGCCCCAGCATTTT
13	TRBV5-4	.	TRBJ2-5	TRBD1	CASSSGQQETQYF	TGTGCCAGCAGCTCGGGACAGCAAGAGACCCAGTACTTC